This is a list of T cell receptor beta chains from one sample in a study of blood T cell repertoires in COVID-19. Only in-frame clones appear in the TCRdb table, and some are missing; sequencing was by immunoSEQ multiplex PCR. The sample gives approximately 350,000 clones, around 89% of which show up once; about 2.9% is in the top ten. The sequenced sample consisted of peripheral blood. These receptors came from a woman in her thirties with COVID-19, enrolled during active disease. CDR3s include the opening cysteine and the closing phenylalanine or tryptophan. A D gene is named only where the DNA matches it firmly. Clone size is shown for a subset of rows, as once, few, many or a class of expanded clone.

>NA|TRBJ2-5|TRBV6-5|NA
CASSYSRRVSQETQYF
>NA|TRBJ2-2|TRBV9|NA
CASSVVRGSPYTGELFF
>TRBD2|TRBJ2-7|TRBV5-5|NA
CASSLWVAGGTSYEQYF
>NA|TRBJ1-1|TRBV11-2|NA
CASSLYADIRNTEAFF
>NA|TRBJ2-5|TRBV7-2|NA
CASSLLGVETQYF
>NA|TRBJ1-2|TRBV4-3|NA
CASSQDLPGISHGYTF
>NA|TRBJ2-7|TRBV4-2|once
CASSQDSRMQYF
>TRBD2|TRBJ2-5|TRBV7-9|NA
CASSFIAGERETQYF
>TRBD1|TRBJ1-1|TRBV28|NA
CASSTDRVKFEAFF
>NA|TRBJ2-1|TRBV4-3|NA
CASSQDRGQLFNEQFF